The following is a TCR beta chain sequence with its context. The data were taken from a study of blood T cell repertoires in COVID-19. Assay used: immunoSEQ multiplex PCR; TCRdb lists only in-frame clones, some missing. Of about 180,000 clones listed, about 86% were seen once; the top ten hold more than 7.5%. This CDR3 has 17 amino acids. Trimming took 8 bases from V and 1 from J, leaving 25 bases between them. In germline, CDR1 is SGHRS, CDR2 YFSETQ. This sequence was found in a man in his fifties or sixties with active or convalescent COVID-19. Sequencing input: peripheral blood. V gene TRBV5-1 combines with J gene TRBJ2-7; tentative D call: TRBD2 (6 bases). This CDR3 is CASSGSSALDLSYEQYF. The CDR3 DNA sequence: TGCGCCAGTAGCGGCTCTAGCGCGCTTGACCTTTCCTACGAGCAGTACTTC.